This T cell receptor (beta chain) was captured in a study of PD-1 blockade in classical Hodgkin lymphoma. Whole-study results and caveats: The origin of the repertoire differences remains undefined, with disease activity or prior therapy as possible causes. Baseline diversity resembling that of newly diagnosed patients was seen in complete responders.

Every patient relapsed after autologous stem cell transplantation, and brentuximab vedotin exposure varied. Investigators obtained CD8+ T cells from thawed PBMCs by magnetic negative selection. The V end lost 3 bases, the J end lost 2 bases, and 7 bases lay between the germline ends. The CDR3 runs 13 residues. CDR1 is MNHEY, CDR2 SMNVEV, per germline (reference sequence). Some clones are missing from TCRdb's copy, which holds only in-frame ones; the method was immunoSEQ multiplex PCR. The table has more than 10,000 clones, approximately 84% seen once. For this clone: Its antigen is still unknown.

Sequenced here: CD8+ T cells from blood, sampled at baseline. The origin of this receptor is a human donor with classical Hodgkin lymphoma. V and J are TRBV27 and TRBJ1-2; D is ambiguous. Here the CDR3 DNA reads TGTGCCAGCAGTTTGGGCGGGAACTATGGCTACACCTTC. Protein: CASSLGGNYGYTF.